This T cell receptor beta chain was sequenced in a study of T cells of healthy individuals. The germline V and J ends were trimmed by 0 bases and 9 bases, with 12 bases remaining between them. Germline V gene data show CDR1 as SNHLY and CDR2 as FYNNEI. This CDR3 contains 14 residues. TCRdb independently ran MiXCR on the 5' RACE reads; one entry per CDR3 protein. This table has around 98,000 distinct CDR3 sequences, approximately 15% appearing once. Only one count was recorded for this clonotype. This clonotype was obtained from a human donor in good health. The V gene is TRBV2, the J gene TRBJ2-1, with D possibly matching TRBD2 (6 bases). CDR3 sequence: CASSEALGRTEQFF. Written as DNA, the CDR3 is TGTGCCAGCAGTGAAGCGCTGGGGAGGACTGAGCAGTTCTTC.